This T cell receptor beta chain was recorded in a study of identical twins. This CDR3 comprises 14 residues. V lost 5 bases, J lost 6 bases, and 9 bases stayed unmatched. CDR1 DFQATT and CDR2 SNEGSKA come from the germline V gene (reference sequence). This clonotype was recorded at least ten times. TCRdb redid the calling of the 5' RACE reads with MiXCR, one entry per CDR3 protein. The sample carries approximately 1.8 million distinct CDR3 sequences, around 33% recorded once. Sequenced: cord blood. V usage is TRBV20-1 and J usage is TRBJ2-1; 8 bases fit TRBD2. This TCR was recovered from a newborn girl in good health. This CDR3 reads CSASSGGIGNEQFF. The CDR3 DNA sequence: TGCAGTGCTTCGAGCGGGGGTATTGGCAATGAGCAGTTCTTC.